A selection of T cell receptor beta chains follows, all from one sample in a study of blood T cell repertoires in COVID-19. Measured with immunoSEQ multiplex PCR; TCRdb has only the in-frame clones, and not every one. The repertoire consists of about 180,000 clones, with 80% to 90% occurring once and the leading ten covering 1.5% to 2%. The sample comprised peripheral blood. These receptors all come from a man in his late teens or twenties who had recovered from COVID-19. The CDR3 runs from the conserved cysteine through the conserved F or W. A D gene is named only where the DNA matches it firmly. Where a row states a size, it is once, few, many or the class of an expanded clone; other rows omit it.

d_gene	j_gene	abundance	v_gene	CDR3nt	CDR3aa
NA	TRBJ2-3	NA	TRBV7-3	TGTGCCAGCAGCTTAGGCAGGGTTAGCACAGATACGCAGTATTTT	CASSLGRVSTDTQYF
NA	TRBJ2-1	NA	TRBV6-5	TGTGCCAGCAGTCGCGGCTCCAATGAGCAGTTCTTC	CASSRGSNEQFF
NA	TRBJ2-3	NA	TRBV4-3	TGCGCCAGCAGCCAAGATCGAGCGGGCACAGATACGCAGTATTTT	CASSQDRAGTDTQYF
NA	TRBJ2-7	NA	TRBV19	TGTGCCAGTAGTGGACGACAGGAAGGGACCTACGAGCAGTACTTC	CASSGRQEGTYEQYF
TRBD1	TRBJ2-7	NA	TRBV4-2	TGTGCCAGCGGACCCGGGACAGGGAAATACGAGCAGTACTTC	CASGPGTGKYEQYF
NA	TRBJ2-5	NA	TRBV29-1	TGCAGCGTTGAAGCCCCCCCGGGTAGGGAGACCCAGTACTTC	CSVEAPPGRETQYF
NA	TRBJ2-7	NA	TRBV19	TGTGCCAGTAGTATAGCAGGGGATATTCTCGACGAGCAGTACTTC	CASSIAGDILDEQYF
NA	TRBJ2-3	NA	TRBV12-3/TRBV12-4	TGTGCCAGCACCCAATCGGGGTTTACGCAGTATTTT	CASTQSGFTQYF
TRBD1	TRBJ2-3	NA	TRBV7-3	TGTGCCAGCAGCTTATTGCAGGGGGCGCCGGGGACAGATACGCAGTATTTT	CASSLLQGAPGTDTQYF
TRBD2	TRBJ2-1	NA	TRBV4-3	TGCGCCAGCAGCCAAGATTACCGGCCTAGCGGGAGGCCGAGCTCCTACAATGAGCAGTTCTTC	CASSQDYRPSGRPSSYNEQFF
NA	TRBJ2-2	few	TRBV7-8	TGTGCCAGCAGCGTAAGAGCGTCCGAGACCGGGGAGCTGTTTTTT	CASSVRASETGELFF
NA	TRBJ2-5	NA	TRBV28	TGTGCCAGCAGTTTAGGGCTTGCAGGCGAGTCTCAAGAGACCCAGTACTTC	CASSLGLAGESQETQYF
NA	TRBJ2-3	few	TRBV2	TGTGCCAGCAGAGGGACTACAGATACGCAGTATTTT	CASRGTTDTQYF
TRBD1	TRBJ2-7	NA	TRBV27	TGTGCCAGCAGTTGGGGGACAGGCGGTTCCTACGAGCAGTACTTC	CASSWGTGGSYEQYF
NA	TRBJ2-1	once	TRBV7-2	TGTGCCAGCAGCTTACTCGCAGGGTTCCCGCTAAATGAGCAGTTCTTC	CASSLLAGFPLNEQFF
TRBD2	TRBJ2-1	NA	TRBV11-2	TGTGCCAGCAGCTCGATAGCGGGGTACAATGAGCAGTTCTTC	CASSSIAGYNEQFF
NA	TRBJ1-1	NA	TRBV5-4	TGTGCCAGCAGACTCTGGGCCAGCAGCACTGAAGCTTTCTTT	CASRLWASSTEAFF
NA	TRBJ1-1	NA	TRBV24-1	TGTGCCACCGCGCCGAGGCAGCCGAACACTGAAGCTTTCTTT	CATAPRQPNTEAFF
NA	TRBJ1-2	NA	TRBV7-2	TGTGCCAGCAGCTTAAGTGCGAATAACTATGGCTACACCTTC	CASSLSANNYGYTF
NA	TRBJ2-2	once	TRBV7-2	TGTGCCAGCAGCTTCTCTAGCACTAACACCGGGGAGCTGTTTTTT	CASSFSSTNTGELFF
NA	TRBJ1-5	NA	TRBV10-2	TGCGCCAGCAGTGACAGAAGTAGCAATCAGCCCCAGCATTTT	CASSDRSSNQPQHF
TRBD1	TRBJ2-7	NA	TRBV12-3/TRBV12-4	TGTGCCAGCAGTGACAGGGGGCGCAACGAGCAGTACTTC	CASSDRGRNEQYF
NA	TRBJ2-1	NA	TRBV18	TGTGCCAGCTCACCACGAGCGGGCTCACCAAACGAGCAGTTCTTC	CASSPRAGSPNEQFF
TRBD1	TRBJ1-1	NA	TRBV2	TGTGCCAGCAGTGTACAGGGGGCTGAAGCTTTCTTT	CASSVQGAEAFF
TRBD1	TRBJ1-5	NA	TRBV28	TGTGCCAGCAGACAGGGGGCACAGCCCCAGCATTTT	CASRQGAQPQHF
TRBD1	TRBJ1-2	NA	TRBV28	TGTGCCAGCAGTAAGACAGGGACCCATGGCTACACCTTC	CASSKTGTHGYTF
TRBD2	TRBJ2-1	NA	TRBV7-9	TGTGCCAGCAGCTTTGGGGGGGAACTCTACAATGAGCAGTTCTTC	CASSFGGELYNEQFF
NA	TRBJ1-2	NA	TRBV9	TGTGCCAGCAGCGAAGGGGGTAACTATGGCTACACCTTC	CASSEGGNYGYTF
NA	TRBJ2-7	few	TRBV7-9	TGTGCCAGCAGCTTAGCAGCAGGGGTGTCCTACGAGCAGTACTTC	CASSLAAGVSYEQYF